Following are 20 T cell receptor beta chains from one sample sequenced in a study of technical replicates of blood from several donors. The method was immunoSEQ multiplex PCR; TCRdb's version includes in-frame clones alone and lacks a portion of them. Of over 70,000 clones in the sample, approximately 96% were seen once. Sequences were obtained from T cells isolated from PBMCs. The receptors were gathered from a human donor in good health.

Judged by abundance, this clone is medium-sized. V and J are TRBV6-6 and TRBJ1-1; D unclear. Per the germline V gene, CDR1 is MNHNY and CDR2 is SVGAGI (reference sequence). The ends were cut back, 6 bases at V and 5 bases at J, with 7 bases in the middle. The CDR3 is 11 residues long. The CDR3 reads CASRTRTEAFF. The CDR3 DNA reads TGTGCCAGCAGGACGAGGACTGAAGCTTTCTTT.

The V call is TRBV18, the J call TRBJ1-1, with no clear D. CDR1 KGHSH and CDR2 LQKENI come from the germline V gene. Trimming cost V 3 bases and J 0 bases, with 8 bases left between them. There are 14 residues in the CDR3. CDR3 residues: CASSPQILNTEAFF. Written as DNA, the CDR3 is TGTGCCAGCTCACCGCAGATCCTGAACACTGAAGCTTTCTTT. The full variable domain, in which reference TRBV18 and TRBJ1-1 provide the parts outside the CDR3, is NAGVMQNPRHLVRRRGQEARLRCSPMKGHSHVYWYRQLPEEGLKFMVYLQKENIIDESGMPKERFSAEFPKEGPSILRIQQVVRGDSAAYFCASSPQILNTEAFFGQGTRLTVV.

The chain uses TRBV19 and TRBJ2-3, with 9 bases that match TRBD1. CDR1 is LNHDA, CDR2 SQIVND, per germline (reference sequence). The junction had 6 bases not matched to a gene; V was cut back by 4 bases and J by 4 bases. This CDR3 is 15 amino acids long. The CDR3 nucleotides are TGTGCCAGTAGTACGGACAGGGGAGAATCAGATACGCAGTATTTT. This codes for CASSTDRGESDTQYF.

CDR3 nucleotide sequence: TGTGCCAGTAGTCTTCAAGAGACCCAGTACTTC. Protein product: CASSLQETQYF. This chain connects TRBV19 to TRBJ2-5; no reliable D call. CDR3 length: 11 amino acids. Deletions cut 5 bases from V and 2 bases from J, with 3 bases between. Germline V gene lookup returns CDR1 LNHDA and CDR2 SQIVND (reference sequence). Full variable domain (missing parts from reference TRBV19 and TRBJ2-5): DGGITQSPKYLFRKEGQNVTLSCEQNLNHDAMYWYRQDPGQGLRLIYYSQIVNDFQKGDIAEGYSVSREKKESFPLTVTSAQKNPTAFYLCASSLQETQYFGPGTRLLVL.

The CDR3 loop reads CAWSAVNYGYTF. Here the CDR3 DNA reads TGTGCCTGGAGTGCGGTGAACTATGGCTACACCTTC. The chain carries TRBV30 and TRBJ1-2; D unresolved. Germline V lookup: CDR1 GTSNPN, CDR2 SVGIG (reference sequence). Trimming removed 1 base at V and 2 bases at J, with 5 bases between. The CDR3 sequence is 12 residues long.

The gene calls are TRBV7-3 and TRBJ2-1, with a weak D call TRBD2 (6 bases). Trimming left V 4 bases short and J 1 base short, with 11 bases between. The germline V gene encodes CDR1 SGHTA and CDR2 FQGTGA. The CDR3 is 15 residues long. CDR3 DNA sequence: TGTGCCAGCAGCTCACAGCGGGCTTCCTACAATGAGCAGTTCTTC. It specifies CASSSQRASYNEQFF.

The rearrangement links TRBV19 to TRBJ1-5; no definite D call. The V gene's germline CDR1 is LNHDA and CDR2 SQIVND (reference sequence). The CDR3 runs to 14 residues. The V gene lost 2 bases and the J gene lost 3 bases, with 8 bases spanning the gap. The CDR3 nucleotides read TGTGCCAGTAGTATACTCGCAGACAATCAGCCCCAGCATTTT. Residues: CASSILADNQPQHF. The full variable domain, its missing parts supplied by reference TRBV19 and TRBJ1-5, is DGGITQSPKYLFRKEGQNVTLSCEQNLNHDAMYWYRQDPGQGLRLIYYSQIVNDFQKGDIAEGYSVSREKKESFPLTVTSAQKNPTAFYLCASSILADNQPQHFGDGTRLSIL.

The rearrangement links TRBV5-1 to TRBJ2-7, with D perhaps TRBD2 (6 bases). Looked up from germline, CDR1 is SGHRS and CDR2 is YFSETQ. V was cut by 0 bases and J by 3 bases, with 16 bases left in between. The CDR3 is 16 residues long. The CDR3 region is CASSLGVRWGDYEQYF. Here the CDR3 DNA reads TGCGCCAGCAGCTTGGGGGTTAGGTGGGGGGACTACGAGCAGTACTTC.

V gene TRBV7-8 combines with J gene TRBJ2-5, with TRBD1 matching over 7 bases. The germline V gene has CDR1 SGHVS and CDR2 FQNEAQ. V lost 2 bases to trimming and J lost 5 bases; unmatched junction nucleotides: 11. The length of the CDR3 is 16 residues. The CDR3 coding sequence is TGTGCCAGCAGCTTAAGCGTGACAGGGTTCTTGGAGACCCAGTACTTC. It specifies CASSLSVTGFLETQYF.

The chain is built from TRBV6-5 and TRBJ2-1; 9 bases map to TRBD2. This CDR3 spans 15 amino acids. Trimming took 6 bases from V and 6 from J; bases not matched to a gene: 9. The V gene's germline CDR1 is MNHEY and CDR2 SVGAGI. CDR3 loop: CASRYGTSFGNEQFF. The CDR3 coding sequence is TGTGCCAGCAGGTATGGGACTAGCTTCGGCAATGAGCAGTTCTTC.

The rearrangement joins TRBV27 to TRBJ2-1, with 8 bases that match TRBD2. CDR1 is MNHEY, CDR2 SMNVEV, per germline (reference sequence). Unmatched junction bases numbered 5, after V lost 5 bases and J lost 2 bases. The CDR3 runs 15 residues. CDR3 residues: CASSISGNPYNEQFF. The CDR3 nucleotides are TGTGCCAGCAGTATTAGCGGGAACCCCTACAATGAGCAGTTCTTC.

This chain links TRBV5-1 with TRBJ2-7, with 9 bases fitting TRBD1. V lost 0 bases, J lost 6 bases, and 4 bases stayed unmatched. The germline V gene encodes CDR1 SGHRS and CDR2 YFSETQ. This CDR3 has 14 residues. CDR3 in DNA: TGCGCCAGCAGCTTGGGGGACAGGGTAAGCGAGCAGTACTTC. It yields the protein CASSLGDRVSEQYF.

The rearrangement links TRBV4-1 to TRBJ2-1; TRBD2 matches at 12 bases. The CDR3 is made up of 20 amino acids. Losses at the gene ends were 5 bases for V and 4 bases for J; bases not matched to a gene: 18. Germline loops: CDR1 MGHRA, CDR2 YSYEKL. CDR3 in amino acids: CASSSGGASGRAEMYNEQFF. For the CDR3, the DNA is TGCGCCAGCAGCTCCGGTGGGGCTAGCGGGAGGGCCGAGATGTACAATGAGCAGTTCTTC.

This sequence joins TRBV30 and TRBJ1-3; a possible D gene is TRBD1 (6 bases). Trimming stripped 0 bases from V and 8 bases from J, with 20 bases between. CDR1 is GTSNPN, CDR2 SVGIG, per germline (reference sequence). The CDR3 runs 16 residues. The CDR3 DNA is TGTGCCTGGAGTGTGGGGTGGGGGGGCCAGGGAGACACCATATATTTT. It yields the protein CAWSVGWGGQGDTIYF.

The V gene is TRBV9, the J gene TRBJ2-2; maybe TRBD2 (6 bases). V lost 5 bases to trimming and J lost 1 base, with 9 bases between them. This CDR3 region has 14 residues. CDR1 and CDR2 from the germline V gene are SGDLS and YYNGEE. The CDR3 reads CASSLAWNTGELFF. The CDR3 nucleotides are TGTGCCAGCAGTCTAGCGTGGAACACCGGGGAGCTGTTTTTT.

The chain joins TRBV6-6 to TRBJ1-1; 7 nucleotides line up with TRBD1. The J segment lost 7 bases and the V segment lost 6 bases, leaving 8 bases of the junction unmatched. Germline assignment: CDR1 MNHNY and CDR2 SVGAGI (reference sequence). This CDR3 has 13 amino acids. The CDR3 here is CASRHGQANEAFF. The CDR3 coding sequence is TGTGCCAGCAGACACGGACAGGCCAATGAAGCTTTCTTT.

DNA of the CDR3: TGTGCCAGCAGTTCGACAGTTGGACCCTACGAGCAGTACTTC. This encodes CASSSTVGPYEQYF. The V call is TRBV6-5, the J call TRBJ2-7; D is perhaps TRBD1 (5 bases). The length of the CDR3 is 14 residues. Trimming removed 4 bases at V and 2 bases at J, with 12 bases between. Germline CDR1 is MNHEY and CDR2 is SVGAGI.

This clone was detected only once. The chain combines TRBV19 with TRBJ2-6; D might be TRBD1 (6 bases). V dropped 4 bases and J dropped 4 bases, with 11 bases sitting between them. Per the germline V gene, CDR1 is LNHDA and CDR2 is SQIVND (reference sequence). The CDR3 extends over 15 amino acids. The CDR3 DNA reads TGTGCCAGTAGTAATCAGGGGAGCGGGGCCAACGTCCTGACTTTC. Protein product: CASSNQGSGANVLTF.

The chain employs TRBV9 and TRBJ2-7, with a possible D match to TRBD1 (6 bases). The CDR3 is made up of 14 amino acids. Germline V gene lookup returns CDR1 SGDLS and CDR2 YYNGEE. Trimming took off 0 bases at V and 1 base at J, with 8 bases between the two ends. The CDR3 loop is CASSVEGDSYEQYF. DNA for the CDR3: TGTGCCAGCAGCGTAGAGGGGGATTCCTACGAGCAGTACTTC.

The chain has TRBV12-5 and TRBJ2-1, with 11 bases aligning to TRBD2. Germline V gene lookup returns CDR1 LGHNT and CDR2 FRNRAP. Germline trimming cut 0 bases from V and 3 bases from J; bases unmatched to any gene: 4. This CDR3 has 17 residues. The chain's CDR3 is CASGLVVLAGGYNEQFF. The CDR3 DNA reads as TGTGCTAGTGGTTTGGTAGTCCTAGCGGGAGGCTACAATGAGCAGTTCTTC.